These 13 T cell receptor beta chains originate from one sample sequenced in a study of T cell changes during pregnancy in multiple sclerosis. Produced via immunoSEQ multiplex PCR; TCRdb's table is partial and in-frame only. The table includes approximately 70,000 clones, 85% to 95% detected once. Specimen: peripheral blood, collected in the third trimester of pregnancy. The receptors stem from a female donor with multiple sclerosis, enrolled in a pregnancy study.

CDR3 in DNA: TGTGCCAGCAGACGCGACAATGAGCAGTTCTTC. As protein: CASRRDNEQFF. This chain joins TRBV9 and TRBJ2-1; D call uncertain. The CDR3 runs to 11 residues. Between the trimmed V and J ends, which lost 5 bases and 5 bases, there was a span of 5 bases. CDR1 is SGDLS and CDR2 is YYNGEE in the germline V gene. Filled out from reference TRBV9 and TRBJ2-1, the complete variable domain reads DSGVTQTPKHLITATGQRVTLRCSPRSGDLSVYWYQQSLDQGLQFLIQYYNGEERAKGNILERFSAQQFPDLHSELNLSSLELGDSALYFCASRRDNEQFFGPGTRLTVL.

J is TRBJ2-3 and V is TRBV2; 10 bases are a match to TRBD2. Trimming at V came to 7 bases and at J to 2 bases, leaving 6 bases not matched to a gene. From germline, CDR1 is SNHLY and CDR2 FYNNEI. CDR3 length: 15 residues. CDR3 in DNA: TGTGCCAGCACCCGGACTAGCGGTTACACAGATACGCAGTATTTT. Translation: CASTRTSGYTDTQYF. The whole variable domain, filled in from reference TRBV2 and TRBJ2-3, reads EPEVTQTPSHQVTQMGQEVILRCVPISNHLYFYWYRQILGQKVEFLVSFYNNEISEKSEIFDDQFSVERPDGSNFTLKIRSTKLEDSAMYFCASTRTSGYTDTQYFGPGTRLTVL.

This chain connects TRBV30 to TRBJ1-2; D gene ambiguous. The length of the CDR3 is 13 residues. V was shortened by 1 base and J by 7 bases, with 13 bases between the two germline ends. Germline V gene data show CDR1 as GTSNPN and CDR2 as SVGIG (reference sequence). CDR3 sequence reads: CAWSGSPGGGYTF. In nucleotides, the CDR3 is TGTGCCTGGAGTGGATCCCCCGGAGGTGGCTACACCTTC.

The rearrangement joins TRBV2 to TRBJ1-1; the D gene is possibly TRBD1 (5 bases). V lost 6 bases and J lost 1, with 12 bases in between. CDR1 and CDR2 from the germline V gene are SNHLY and FYNNEI. The CDR3 is 14 residues long. The CDR3 loop reads CASRGGVSNTEAFF. The CDR3 DNA reads as TGTGCCAGCAGGGGAGGGGTCTCGAACACTGAAGCTTTCTTT.

The chain couples TRBV30 to TRBJ2-7; 8 bases map to TRBD1. CDR3 length: 12 residues. J was trimmed by 5 bases and V by 5 bases; bases with no gene match: 5. Germline V gene data show CDR1 as GTSNPN and CDR2 as SVGIG (reference sequence). This chain's CDR3 is CAWARGRDEQYF. The CDR3 DNA reads as TGTGCCTGGGCCAGGGGGCGGGACGAGCAGTACTTC.

The chain recombines TRBV7-9 with TRBJ1-1; D is undetermined. Germline V gene lookup returns CDR1 SEHNR and CDR2 FQNEAQ (reference sequence). This CDR3 is built from 13 residues. The germline V and J ends were trimmed by 1 base and 4 bases, with 7 bases remaining between them. CDR3 region: CASSLDESTEAFF. CDR3 coding DNA: TGTGCCAGCAGCTTAGACGAGAGCACTGAAGCTTTCTTT.

The sample holds a few counts of this clone. The CDR3 nucleotides are TGTGCCAGCAGTGAAACAGGAGCTAACTATGGCTACACCTTC. Translating it yields CASSETGANYGYTF. This chain joins TRBV6-1 and TRBJ1-2, with D perhaps TRBD1 (5 bases). Germline CDR1 MNHNS, CDR2 SASEGT. The CDR3 spans 14 residues. Trimming shortened V by 2 bases and J by 0 bases, and 7 bases separated the two germline ends.

The V call is TRBV18, the J call TRBJ2-5; maybe TRBD1 (6 bases). Germline CDR1 is KGHSH and CDR2 is LQKENI. Trimming shortened V by 3 bases and J by 2 bases, and 7 bases separated the two germline ends. The CDR3 is 13 residues long. Here the CDR3 reads CASSPGQQETQYF. The CDR3 DNA reads as TGTGCCAGCTCACCTGGACAGCAAGAGACCCAGTACTTC.

The CDR3 region is CASSSDRERDTQYF. The CDR3, as DNA: TGCGCCAGCAGCTCTGACAGGGAACGAGATACGCAGTATTTT. J is TRBJ2-3 and V is TRBV5-1; 7 bases are shared with TRBD1. Trimming took 3 bases from V and 5 from J; bases not matched to a gene: 6. Germline V CDR1 and CDR2: SGHRS, YFSETQ. The CDR3 has 14 amino acids.

This clone showed up just once. The chain carries TRBV19 and TRBJ2-3; 10 bases line up with TRBD1. The ends lost 6 bases at V and 4 bases at J; junction bases unmatched: 4. The CDR3 covers 14 residues. CDR1 and CDR2 from the germline V gene are LNHDA and SQIVND (reference sequence). The CDR3 loop reads CASSEDRGADTQYF. For the CDR3, the DNA is TGTGCCAGTAGCGAGGACAGGGGGGCAGATACGCAGTATTTT.

The genes are TRBV18 and TRBJ2-7; 7 bases are shared with TRBD1. The V and J ends lost 3 bases and 6 bases, in that order; junction bases with no gene match: 8. This CDR3 has 14 residues. Germline CDR1 KGHSH, CDR2 LQKENI. The CDR3 DNA sequence: TGTGCCAGCTCACCTCTGGGGGACAGTTCCGAGCAGTACTTC. Protein product: CASSPLGDSSEQYF.

V is TRBV19 and J is TRBJ2-7; TRBD1 matches at 8 bases. Looked up from germline, CDR1 is LNHDA and CDR2 is SQIVND (reference sequence). The J segment lost 1 base and the V segment lost 6 bases, leaving 5 bases of the junction unmatched. There are 14 residues in the CDR3. CDR3 bases: TGTGCCAGTAGCCCCGGGACAGGATCCTACGAGCAGTACTTC. Its protein product is CASSPGTGSYEQYF.

The V call is TRBV10-3, the J call TRBJ1-2; D is ambiguous. The CDR3 runs to 13 residues. V was cut by 3 bases and J by 3 bases, with 8 bases left in between. The germline V gene encodes CDR1 ENHRY and CDR2 SYGVKD. CDR3 sequence: CAISENRDYGYTF. The CDR3 DNA is TGTGCCATCAGTGAAAACAGAGACTATGGCTACACCTTC.